The sample holds a few counts of the clone carrying this T cell receptor (beta chain). One junction end does not reproduce the germline sequence, and a read error may be involved. The data stem from a study of T cells in Graves' hyperthyroidism and ophthalmopathy. This CDR3 region has 17 residues. CDR1 and CDR2 from the germline V gene are MDHEN and SYDVKM. RNA transcripts gave rise to amplified TCR beta CDR3 regions. The primer set for the first-round RT-PCR of the TCR CDR3 was HTBI. From the multiplex PCR reads, TCRdb called clonotypes with MiXCR, one entry per CDR3 protein. The sample carries more than 350,000 distinct CDR3 sequences, more than 12% recorded once.

Sequenced sample: blood. The chain joins TRBV28 to TRBJ1-5, with D tentatively TRBD1 (6 bases). This clonotype was obtained from a woman aged 25-40 years with Graves' hyperthyroidism. The CDR3 DNA sequence: TGTGCCAGCAGTTTAGTCATTTCTGTGGGGGCCAATCGGCCCCAGCATTTT. It is translated as CASSLVISVGANRPQHF.